This TCR beta chain came from a study of blood T cell repertoires in COVID-19. Study-wide context: Both acute and convalescent COVID-19 samples were obtained from the United States, Italy and Spain. PBMCs, B-cell-depleted T cells, or T cells provided the cDNA or gDNA that made up the material.

Per the original methods: Using reference gene primer amplification, nucleated cell counts were estimated. Sequencing used immunoSEQ multiplex PCR; TCRdb keeps in-frame clones, though not all of them. That table gives V, J and clone size, and the DNA gave D and trimming. Of around 88,000 clones detected, over 70% appear once; the ten largest clones hold 8.7%. The CDR3 consists of 14 residues. Germline V CDR1 and CDR2: LGHDT, YNNKEL (reference sequence). V was trimmed by 0 bases and J by 7 bases, leaving 9 bases between them. The sequence came from a man aged 45-65 years who had recovered from COVID-19. The sequenced sample was peripheral blood. The chain carries TRBV3-1 (or the pseudogene TRBV3-2) and TRBJ1-4; no reliable D call. The CDR3: CASSQERRFEKLFF. Written as DNA, the CDR3 is TGTGCCAGCAGCCAAGAGAGGCGGTTTGAAAAACTGTTTTTT.